The 10 T cell receptor beta chains listed next were all sequenced from one sample in a study of untreated major depressive disorder. Data came from immunoSEQ multiplex PCR; TCRdb stores just in-frame clones and leaves some out. The sample has 10,000 to 15,000 clones; 85% to 95% are singletons. What these receptors recognize is not known. General study findings and limits: CD4+ T cells from depressed patients used TRBV05-01 (Vbeta 5.1) more often than controls.

The sample taken for sequencing was CD4+ T cells from PBMCs. These TCRs come from a woman aged 25 to 45 with major depressive disorder.

This chain connects TRBV5-4 to TRBJ2-2; 9 bases fit TRBD2. This CDR3 comprises 16 residues. Trimming cost V 4 bases and J 3 bases; bases outside gene matches: 7. CDR1 is SGHNT and CDR2 is YYREEE in the germline V gene (reference sequence). The CDR3 protein is CASSTSSGAYTGELFF. CDR3 DNA: TGTGCCAGCAGCACATCTAGCGGGGCCTACACCGGGGAGCTGTTTTTT.

This clone was observed a few times. The chain links TRBV7-2 to TRBJ2-5, with a weak D call TRBD2 (6 bases). This CDR3 is 18 amino acids long. Trimming took off 5 bases at V and 5 bases at J, with 27 bases between the two ends. Germline V gene data show CDR1 as SGHTA and CDR2 as FQGNSA. The CDR3 DNA is TGTGCCAGCAGCCCCGGACTATCGAGTAGTGTAGAGGGGGAGACCCAGTACTTC. Translation gives CASSPGLSSSVEGETQYF.

The chain carries TRBV9 and TRBJ2-1; a weak D match, TRBD2 (6 bases). With 0 bases removed from V and 2 bases from J, the gap between germline ends came to 9 bases. The CDR3 is made up of 15 amino acids. Germline CDR1 and CDR2: SGDLS and YYNGEE. In DNA, the CDR3 is TGTGCCAGCAGCGTAGCGGGAGAGGCCTACAATGAGCAGTTCTTC. Its translation is CASSVAGEAYNEQFF.

The rearrangement uses TRBV6-1 and TRBJ2-4; D is ambiguous. This CDR3 is 13 amino acids long. Germline V gene sequence: CDR1 MNHNS, CDR2 SASEGT. The V gene lost 3 bases and the J gene lost 3 bases, with 6 bases spanning the gap. The CDR3 reads CASSEHGKNIQYF. CDR3 in DNA: TGTGCCAGCAGTGAGCATGGCAAAAACATTCAGTACTTC.

This chain joins TRBV5-1 and TRBJ1-1, with D uncertain. CDR1 and CDR2 (germline): SGHRS, YFSETQ. The length of the CDR3 is 13 residues. V dropped 6 bases and J dropped 2 bases, with 11 bases sitting between them. DNA for the CDR3: TGCGCCAGCATGTTAGGAGGTAACACTGAAGCTTTCTTT. Translation gives CASMLGGNTEAFF.

The gene calls are TRBV4-1 and TRBJ2-5; TRBD1 might be the D (6 bases). Germline V gene lookup returns CDR1 MGHRA and CDR2 YSYEKL. This CDR3 comprises 16 residues. V dropped 3 bases and J dropped 2 bases, with 16 bases sitting between them. Written as DNA, the CDR3 is TGCGCCAGCAGCCAGGTGGGACACGCGGTTCAAGAGACCCAGTACTTC. Translating it yields CASSQVGHAVQETQYF.

V is TRBV5-1 and J is TRBJ1-5; the D gene is possibly TRBD1 (6 bases). CDR3 length: 15 amino acids. Trimming took off 4 bases at V and 7 bases at J, with 18 bases between the two ends. Per germline, CDR1 SGHRS and CDR2 YFSETQ. CDR3 protein: CASSPVQGPGQPQHF. CDR3 DNA sequence: TGCGCCAGCAGCCCGGTACAGGGTCCAGGGCAGCCCCAGCATTTT.

The chain recombines TRBV30 with TRBJ2-7; the D is unclear. The CDR3 is made up of 12 amino acids. The germline gives CDR1 GTSNPN, CDR2 SVGIG (reference sequence). V was pared by 3 bases and J by 10 bases, with 16 bases between. The chain's CDR3 is CAWSLASRNQYF. For the CDR3, the DNA is TGTGCCTGGAGCCTTGCGAGTAGAAATCAGTACTTC.

V and J are TRBV6-5 and TRBJ2-7; a possible D gene is TRBD1 (5 bases). The germline V gene encodes CDR1 MNHEY and CDR2 SVGAGI. The length of the CDR3 is 14 residues. The V end was cut by 2 bases, the J end by 6 bases, with 14 bases between. The CDR3 coding sequence is TGTGCCAGCAGTTACGACAGACTCGTGGGCGAGCAGTACTTC. Amino acid sequence: CASSYDRLVGEQYF.

This clone was seen a handful of times. The chain links TRBV7-2 to TRBJ2-7; perhaps TRBD1 as D (5 bases). V lost 0 bases, J lost 3 bases, and 12 bases lay in between. Germline V lookup: CDR1 SGHTA, CDR2 FQGNSA. CDR3 length: 15 residues. In DNA, the CDR3 is TGTGCCAGCAGCTTAGCTCAGGGATCGGGCTACGAGCAGTACTTC. Protein product: CASSLAQGSGYEQYF.